This T cell receptor beta chain was sequenced during a study of T cell repertoires in cytomegalovirus infection. Study overall: Public TCR beta signature analysis indicated the presence of both CMV infection and matching HLA type. Study conclusions and caveats: Ex vivo, HLA-C-restricted CMV-specific TCR beta clonotypes prevailed over the rest of the response. CMV carriers with the relevant HLA were identified by cumulative public TCR beta family frequency.

TCRdb analysed the reads with MiXCR anew, one entry per CDR3 protein. The data show 500,000 or so distinct CDR3 sequences, more than 15% seen once. As concerns this clonotype: What it binds is not known.

The CDR3 sequence is 12 residues long. The V and J ends lost 3 bases and 10 bases respectively, with 12 bases between them. CDR1 and CDR2 from the germline V gene are LNHDA and SQIVND (reference sequence). The receptor comes from a human donor in good health (CMV status not recorded). Some clones in this sample may be carry-over from other donors' samples. The chain carries TRBV19 and TRBJ1-1; D remains ambiguous. The sequenced sample was CD8+ T cells from PBMCs. CDR3 amino acids: CASSIARGGAFF. As DNA, the CDR3 is TGTGCCAGTAGTATCGCCCGAGGTGGAGCTTTCTTT.